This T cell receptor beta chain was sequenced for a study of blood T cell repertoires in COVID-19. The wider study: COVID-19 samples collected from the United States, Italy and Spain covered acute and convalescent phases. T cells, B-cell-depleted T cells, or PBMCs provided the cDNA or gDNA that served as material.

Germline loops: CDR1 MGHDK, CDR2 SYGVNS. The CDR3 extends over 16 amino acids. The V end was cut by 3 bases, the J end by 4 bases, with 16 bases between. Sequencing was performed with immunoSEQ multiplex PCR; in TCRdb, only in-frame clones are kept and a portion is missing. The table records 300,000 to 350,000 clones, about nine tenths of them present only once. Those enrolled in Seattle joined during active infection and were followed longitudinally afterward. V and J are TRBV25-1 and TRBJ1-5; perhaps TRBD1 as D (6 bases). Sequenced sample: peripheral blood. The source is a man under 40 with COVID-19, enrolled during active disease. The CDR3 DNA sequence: TGTGCCAGCAGTGATAATACCGGGACAAAAAATCAGCCCCAGCATTTT. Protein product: CASSDNTGTKNQPQHF.